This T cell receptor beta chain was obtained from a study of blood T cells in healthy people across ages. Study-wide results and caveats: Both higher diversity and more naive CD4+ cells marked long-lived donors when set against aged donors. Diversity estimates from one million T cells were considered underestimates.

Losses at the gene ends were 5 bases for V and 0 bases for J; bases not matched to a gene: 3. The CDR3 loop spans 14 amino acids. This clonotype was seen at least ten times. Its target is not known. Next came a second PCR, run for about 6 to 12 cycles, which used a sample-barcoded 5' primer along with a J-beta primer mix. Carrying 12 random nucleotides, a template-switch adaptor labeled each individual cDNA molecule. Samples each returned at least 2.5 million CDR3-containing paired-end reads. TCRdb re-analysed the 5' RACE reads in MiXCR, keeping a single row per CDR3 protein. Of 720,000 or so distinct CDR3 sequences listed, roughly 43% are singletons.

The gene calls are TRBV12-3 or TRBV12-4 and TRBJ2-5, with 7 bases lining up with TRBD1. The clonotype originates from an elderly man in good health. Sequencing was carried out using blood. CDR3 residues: CASSPGQNQETQYF. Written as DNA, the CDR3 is TGTGCCAGCAGTCCGGGACAGAACCAAGAGACCCAGTACTTC.